This T cell receptor beta chain was sequenced during a study of cytomegalovirus exposure and HLA in healthy donors. Whole-study findings and limits: Immune exposure information comprised only CMV serostatus. An Asian-associated ancestry cluster reportedly showed fewer N-insertions than the approximately 690-donor mean in a later analysis. Reportedly, cytomegalovirus status was diagnosed with high sensitivity and specificity.

Primers: 60 Vbeta forward and 13 Jbeta reverse. Measured with immunoSEQ multiplex PCR; TCRdb has only the in-frame clones, and not every one. The data hold 150,000 to 200,000 clones, with around nine tenths observed a single time. CDR3 length: 17 residues. Germline CDR1 SGHRS, CDR2 YFSETQ. J gave up 1 base and V 5 bases, and 13 bases lay outside the gene matches. A note on this clone: The antigen is not known.

As for the donors, each was a healthy bone marrow donor. The V and J genes are TRBV5-1 and TRBJ1-1; 8 positions match TRBD1. The sequenced sample was PBMCs. This clonotype was obtained from a woman between 18 and 29 years old in good health and CMV-seronegative. The CDR3 loop reads CASRPIAGTGSNTEAFF. Written as DNA, the CDR3 is TGCGCCAGCAGACCGATTGCAGGGACAGGATCGAACACTGAAGCTTTCTTT.